One TCR beta chain is described in this entry. In the original processing: Amplification of reference gene primers was used by the study to estimate nucleated cell counts. The protocol was immunoSEQ multiplex PCR, while the TCRdb copy is restricted to in-frame clones and leaves out a portion. V and J calls and clone size are those listed in that table; D and trimming were worked out from the DNA. Of some 240,000 clones listed, less than 85% are singletons. This sample was included in a study of blood T cell repertoires in COVID-19. Study-level background: The United States, Italy and Spain were the sources of the acute and convalescent COVID-19 samples. T cells, B-cell-depleted T cells, or PBMCs supplied cDNA or gDNA.

Germline loops: CDR1 GTSNPN, CDR2 SVGIG (reference sequence). The CDR3 length is 15 residues. V was clipped by 4 bases and J by 2 bases; unmatched bases: 7. The TCR comes from a woman in her 70s with acute or convalescent COVID-19. Sequencing used peripheral blood. The chain couples TRBV30 to TRBJ1-5, with 8 bases lining up with TRBD1. CDR3 DNA sequence: TGTGCCTGGAATGCAGGGGGCGCGGGCAATCAGCCCCAGCATTTT. Protein sequence: CAWNAGGAGNQPQHF. The variable domain in full, with the rest retrieved from reference TRBV30 and TRBJ1-5, is SQTIHQWPATLVQPVGSPLSLECTVEGTSNPNLYWYRQAAGRGLQLLFYSVGIGQISSEVPQNLSASRPQDRQFILSSKKLLLSDSGFYLCAWNAGGAGNQPQHFGDGTRLSIL.